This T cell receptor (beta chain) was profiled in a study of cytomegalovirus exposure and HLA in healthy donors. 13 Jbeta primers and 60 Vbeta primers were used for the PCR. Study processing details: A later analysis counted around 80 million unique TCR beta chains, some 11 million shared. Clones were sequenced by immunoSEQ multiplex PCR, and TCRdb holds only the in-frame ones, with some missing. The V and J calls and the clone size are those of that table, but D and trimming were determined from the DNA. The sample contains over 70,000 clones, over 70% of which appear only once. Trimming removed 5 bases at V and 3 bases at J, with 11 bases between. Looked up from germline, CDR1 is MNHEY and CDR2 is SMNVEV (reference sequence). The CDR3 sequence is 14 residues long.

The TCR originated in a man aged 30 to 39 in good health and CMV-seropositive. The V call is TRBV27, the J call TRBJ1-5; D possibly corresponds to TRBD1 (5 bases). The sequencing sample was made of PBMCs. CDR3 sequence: CASSVGLYNQPQHF. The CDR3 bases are TGTGCCAGCAGTGTGGGACTGTACAATCAGCCCCAGCATTTT.